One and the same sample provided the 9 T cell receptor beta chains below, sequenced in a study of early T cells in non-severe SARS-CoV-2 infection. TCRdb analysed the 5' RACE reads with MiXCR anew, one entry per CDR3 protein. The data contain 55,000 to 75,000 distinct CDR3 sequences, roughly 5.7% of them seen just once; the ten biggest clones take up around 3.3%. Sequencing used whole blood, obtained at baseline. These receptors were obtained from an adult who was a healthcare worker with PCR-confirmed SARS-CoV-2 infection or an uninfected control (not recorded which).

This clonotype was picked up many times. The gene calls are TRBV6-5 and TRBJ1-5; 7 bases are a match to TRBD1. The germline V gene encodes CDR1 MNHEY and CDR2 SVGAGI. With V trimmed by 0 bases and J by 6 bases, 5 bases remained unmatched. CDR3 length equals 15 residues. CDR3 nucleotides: TGTGCCAGCAGTTACTCCCGACAGGGAGGTCAGCCCCAGCATTTT. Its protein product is CASSYSRQGGQPQHF.

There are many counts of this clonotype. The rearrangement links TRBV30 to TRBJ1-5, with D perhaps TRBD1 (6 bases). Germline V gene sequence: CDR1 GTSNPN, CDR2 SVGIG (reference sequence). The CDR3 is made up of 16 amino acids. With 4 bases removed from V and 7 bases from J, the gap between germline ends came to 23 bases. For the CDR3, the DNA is TGTGCCTGGATGTCTTCGTTGGAGGGCAGGGGACAGCCCCAGCATTTT. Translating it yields CAWMSSLEGRGQPQHF.

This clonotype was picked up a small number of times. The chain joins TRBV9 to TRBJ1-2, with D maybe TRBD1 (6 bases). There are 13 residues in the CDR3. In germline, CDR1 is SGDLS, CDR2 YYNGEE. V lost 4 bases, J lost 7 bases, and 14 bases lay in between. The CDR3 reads CASSPGEGFGYTF. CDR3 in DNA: TGTGCCAGCAGCCCAGGGGAGGGGTTTGGCTACACCTTC.

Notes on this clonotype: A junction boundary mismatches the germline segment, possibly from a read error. CDR3 coding DNA: TGTGCCAGCAGCATCCTGGGCGGACCCTACAATGAGCGGTTCTTC. The encoded protein is CASSILGGPYNERFF. The chain joins TRBV7-2 to TRBJ2-1; D not resolved. The CDR3 runs to 15 residues. Germline loops: CDR1 SGHTA, CDR2 FQGNSA.

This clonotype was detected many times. The DNA of the CDR3 is TGTGCCAGCAGTCCAGGGACAGGGTACTCCTACGAGCAGTACTTC. This translates into CASSPGTGYSYEQYF. The V and J genes are TRBV27 and TRBJ2-7; TRBD1 agrees at 9 bases. CDR3 length equals 15 residues. Germline lookup yields CDR1 MNHEY and CDR2 SMNVEV (reference sequence). V gave up 5 bases and J gave up 0 bases; unmatched junction bases: 5.

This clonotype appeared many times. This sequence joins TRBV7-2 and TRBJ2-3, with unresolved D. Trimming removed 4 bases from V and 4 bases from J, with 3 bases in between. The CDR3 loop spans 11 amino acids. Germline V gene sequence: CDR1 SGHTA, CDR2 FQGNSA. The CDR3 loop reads CASSSSDTQYF. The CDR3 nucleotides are TGTGCCAGCAGCTCCTCAGATACGCAGTATTTT.

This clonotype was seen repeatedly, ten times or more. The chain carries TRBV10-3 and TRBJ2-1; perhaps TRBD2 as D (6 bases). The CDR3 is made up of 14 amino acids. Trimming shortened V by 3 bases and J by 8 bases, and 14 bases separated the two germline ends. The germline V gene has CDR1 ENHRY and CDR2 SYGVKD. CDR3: CAISDRGTVDEQFF. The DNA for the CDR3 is TGTGCCATCAGTGACCGGGGGACGGTCGATGAGCAGTTCTTC.

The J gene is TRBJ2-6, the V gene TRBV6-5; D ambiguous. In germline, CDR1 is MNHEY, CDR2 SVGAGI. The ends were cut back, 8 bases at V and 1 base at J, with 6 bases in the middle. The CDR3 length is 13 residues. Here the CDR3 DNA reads TGTGCCAGCCTGACATCTGGGGCCAACGTCCTGACTTTC. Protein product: CASLTSGANVLTF.

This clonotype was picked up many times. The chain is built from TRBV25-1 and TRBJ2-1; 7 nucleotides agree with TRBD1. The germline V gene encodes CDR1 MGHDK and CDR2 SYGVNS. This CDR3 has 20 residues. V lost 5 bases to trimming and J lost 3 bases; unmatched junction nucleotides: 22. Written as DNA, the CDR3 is TGTGCCAGCAGTAACCTAATGAGGTCCGAGACAGGGTTGGACTACAATGAGCAGTTCTTC. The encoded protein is CASSNLMRSETGLDYNEQFF.